This T cell receptor beta chain was identified during a study of blood T cell repertoires in COVID-19. Looking at the study overall: Samples taken during acute and convalescent COVID-19 were collected in the United States, Italy and Spain. T cells, B-cell-depleted T cells, or PBMCs supplied cDNA or gDNA.

Per the original methods: Estimation of nucleated cell counts was performed using reference gene primer amplification. Using immunoSEQ multiplex PCR, the repertoire was profiled, and TCRdb retains in-frame clones only, with some absent. That table gives V, J and clone size, and the DNA gave D and trimming. Here the sample spans approximately 200,000 clones, about 87% being singletons. The CDR3 has 15 residues. V gave up 2 bases and J gave up 9 bases; unmatched junction bases: 10. The germline V gene has CDR1 SGDLS and CDR2 YYNGEE. The chain joins TRBV9 to TRBJ2-1, with TRBD2 identical over 8 bases. This clonotype was obtained from a woman in her 30s with acute or convalescent COVID-19. The sample was peripheral blood. In DNA, the CDR3 is TGTGCCAGCAGCGTTGGGACTAGACCGGTCGCTGAGCAGTTCTTC. It is translated as CASSVGTRPVAEQFF. Complete variable domain (other parts from reference TRBV9 and TRBJ2-1): DSGVTQTPKHLITATGQRVTLRCSPRSGDLSVYWYQQSLDQGLQFLIQYYNGEERAKGNILERFSAQQFPDLHSELNLSSLELGDSALYFCASSVGTRPVAEQFFGPGTRLTVL.